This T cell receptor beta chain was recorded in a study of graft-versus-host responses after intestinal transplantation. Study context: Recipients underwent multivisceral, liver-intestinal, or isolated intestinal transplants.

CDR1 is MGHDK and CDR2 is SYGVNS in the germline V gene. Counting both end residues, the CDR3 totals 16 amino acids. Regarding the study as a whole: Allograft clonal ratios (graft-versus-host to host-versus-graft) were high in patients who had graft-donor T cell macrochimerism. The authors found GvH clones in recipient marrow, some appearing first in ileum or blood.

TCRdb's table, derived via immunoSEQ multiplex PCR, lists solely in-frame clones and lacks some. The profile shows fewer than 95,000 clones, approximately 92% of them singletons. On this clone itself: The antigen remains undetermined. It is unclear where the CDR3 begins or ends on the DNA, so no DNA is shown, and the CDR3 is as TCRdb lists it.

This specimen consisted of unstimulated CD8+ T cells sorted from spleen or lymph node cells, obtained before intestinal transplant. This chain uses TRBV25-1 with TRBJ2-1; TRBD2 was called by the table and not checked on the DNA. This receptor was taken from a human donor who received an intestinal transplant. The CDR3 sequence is CASILGSRHSYNEQFF.